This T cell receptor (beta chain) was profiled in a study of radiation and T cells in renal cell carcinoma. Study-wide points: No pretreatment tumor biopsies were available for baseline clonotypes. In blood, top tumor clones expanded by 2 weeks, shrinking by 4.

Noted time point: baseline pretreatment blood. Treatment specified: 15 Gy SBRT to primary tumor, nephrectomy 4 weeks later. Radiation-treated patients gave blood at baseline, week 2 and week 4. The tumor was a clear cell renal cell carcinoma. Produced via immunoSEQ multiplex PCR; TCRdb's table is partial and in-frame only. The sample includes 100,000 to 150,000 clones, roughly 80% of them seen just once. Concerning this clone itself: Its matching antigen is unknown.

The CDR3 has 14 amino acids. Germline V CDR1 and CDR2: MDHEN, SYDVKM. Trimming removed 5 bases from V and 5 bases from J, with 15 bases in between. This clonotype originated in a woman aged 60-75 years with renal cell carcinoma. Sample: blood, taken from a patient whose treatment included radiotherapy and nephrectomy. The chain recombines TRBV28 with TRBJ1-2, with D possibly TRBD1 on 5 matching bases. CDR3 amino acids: CASSTGRREYGYTF. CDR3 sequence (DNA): TGTGCCAGCAGTACGGGACGGCGAGAATATGGCTACACCTTC.